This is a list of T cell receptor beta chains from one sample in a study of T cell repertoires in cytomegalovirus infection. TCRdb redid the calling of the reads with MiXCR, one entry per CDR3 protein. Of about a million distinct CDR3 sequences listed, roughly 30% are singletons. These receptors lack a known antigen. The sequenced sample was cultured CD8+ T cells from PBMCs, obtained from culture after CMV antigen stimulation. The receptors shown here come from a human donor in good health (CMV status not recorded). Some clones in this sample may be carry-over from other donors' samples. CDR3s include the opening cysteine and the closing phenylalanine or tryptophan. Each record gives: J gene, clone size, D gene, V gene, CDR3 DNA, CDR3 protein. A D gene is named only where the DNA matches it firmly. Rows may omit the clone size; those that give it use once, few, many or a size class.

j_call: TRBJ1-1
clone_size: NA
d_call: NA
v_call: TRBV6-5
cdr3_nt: TGTGCCAGCAGTTACGAAAGGTTAAGGGACTGGAGGAACACTGAAGCTTTCTTT
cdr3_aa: CASSYERLRDWRNTEAFF

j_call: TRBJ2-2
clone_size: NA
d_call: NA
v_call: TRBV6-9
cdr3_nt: TGTGCCAGCAGTAGCTCCGGGACAAAGAACACCGGGGAGCTGTTTTTT
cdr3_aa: CASSSSGTKNTGELFF

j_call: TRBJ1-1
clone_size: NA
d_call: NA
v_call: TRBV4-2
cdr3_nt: TGTGCCAGCAGCCAAGATCGAAGTTCGAACACTGAAGCTTTCTTT
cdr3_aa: CASSQDRSSNTEAFF

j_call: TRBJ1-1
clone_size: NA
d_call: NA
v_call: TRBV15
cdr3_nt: TGTGCCACCAGCAGAGAAACAGGATTAGCAACTGAAGCTTTCTTT
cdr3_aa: CATSRETGLATEAFF

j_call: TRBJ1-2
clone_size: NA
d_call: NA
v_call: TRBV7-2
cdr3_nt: TGTGCCAGCAGCCCGAGCCGGGCTGAGGGCTACACCTTC
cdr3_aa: CASSPSRAEGYTF

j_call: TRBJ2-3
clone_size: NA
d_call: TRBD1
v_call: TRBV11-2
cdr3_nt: TGTGCCAGCAGCTTAGGACAGGGAGTTGATCCGCAGTATTTT
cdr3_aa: CASSLGQGVDPQYF

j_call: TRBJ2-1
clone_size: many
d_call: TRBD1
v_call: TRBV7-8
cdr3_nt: TGTGCCAGCAGCTTAAAACAGGGGGCGTACAATGAGCAGTTCTTC
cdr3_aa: CASSLKQGAYNEQFF

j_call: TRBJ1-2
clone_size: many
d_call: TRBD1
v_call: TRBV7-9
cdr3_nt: TGTGCCAGCAGCATGATCCTGGGACAGGGGCCAAACTATGGCTACACCTTC
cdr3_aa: CASSMILGQGPNYGYTF

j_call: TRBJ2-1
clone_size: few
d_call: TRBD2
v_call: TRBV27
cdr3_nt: TGTGCCAGCAGTCTAGGAAGACTAGCTCTAAATGAGCAGTTCTTC
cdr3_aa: CASSLGRLALNEQFF

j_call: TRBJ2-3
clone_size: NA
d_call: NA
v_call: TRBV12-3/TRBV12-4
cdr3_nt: TGTGCCAACAGCTCAAGCACAGATACGCAGTATTTT
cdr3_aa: CANSSSTDTQYF

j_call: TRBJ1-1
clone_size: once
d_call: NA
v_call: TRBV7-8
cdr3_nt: TGTGCCAGCACCCCAGAGGCCACAGCAAACACTGAAGCTTCCTTT
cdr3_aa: CASTPEATANTEASF

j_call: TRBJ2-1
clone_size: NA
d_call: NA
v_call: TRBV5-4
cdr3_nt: TGTGCCAGCAGCTTGGGACAGAAGAGTGGGAATGAGCAGTTCTTC
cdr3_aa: CASSLGQKSGNEQFF

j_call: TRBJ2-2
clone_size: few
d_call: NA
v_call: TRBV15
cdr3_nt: TGTGCCACCAGCTTCACAGAGACCGGGGAGCTGTTTTTT
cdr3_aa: CATSFTETGELFF

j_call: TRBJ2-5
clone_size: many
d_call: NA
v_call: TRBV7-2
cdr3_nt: TGTGCCAGCAGCTTATGGGGAGCCCAGTACTTC
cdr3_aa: CASSLWGAQYF

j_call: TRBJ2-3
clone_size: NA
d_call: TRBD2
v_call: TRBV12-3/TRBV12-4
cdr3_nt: TGTGCCAGCAGCCCCCCCGGGACTAGGCGTCATACGCAGTATTTT
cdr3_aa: CASSPPGTRRHTQYF

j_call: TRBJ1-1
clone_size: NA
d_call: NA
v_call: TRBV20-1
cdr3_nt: TGCAGTGCTAGAGAAAAGCGTGTCGAAGCTTTCTTT
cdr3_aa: CSAREKRVEAFF

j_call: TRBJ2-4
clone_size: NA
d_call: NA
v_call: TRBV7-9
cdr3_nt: TGTGCCAGCGGGGAAGGGAAGGGTCAGTACTTC
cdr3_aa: CASGEGKGQYF

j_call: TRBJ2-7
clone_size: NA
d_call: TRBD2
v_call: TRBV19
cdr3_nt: TGTGCCAGTATTATACCGGGACTAGCGGGGGGGCGTGGGCACGAGCAGTACTTC
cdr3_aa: CASIIPGLAGGRGHEQYF

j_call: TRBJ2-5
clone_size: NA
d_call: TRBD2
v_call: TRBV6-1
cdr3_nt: TGTGCCAGCAGGGGGACTAGCGGGGGCATGGGCCAAGAGACCCAGTACTTC
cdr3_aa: CASRGTSGGMGQETQYF

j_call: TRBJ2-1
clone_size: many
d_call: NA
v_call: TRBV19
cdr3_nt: TGTGCCAGTAGTATCTTCCCCGACATTCGCTCCTACAATGAGCAGTTCTTC
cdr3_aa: CASSIFPDIRSYNEQFF

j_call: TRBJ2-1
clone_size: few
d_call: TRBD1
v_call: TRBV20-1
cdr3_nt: TGCAGTGCGCGATCCCCTGGACAGGGGCAATACAATGAGCAGTTCTTC
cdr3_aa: CSARSPGQGQYNEQFF

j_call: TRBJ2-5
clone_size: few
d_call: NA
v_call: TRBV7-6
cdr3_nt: TGTGCCAGCAGCCCCGGAGGCGGAACAGAGACCCAGTACTTC
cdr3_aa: CASSPGGGTETQYF

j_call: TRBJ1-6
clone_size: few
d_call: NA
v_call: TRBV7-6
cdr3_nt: TGTGCCAGCAGCTTAGGCAGGGACCATTCACCCCTCCACTTT
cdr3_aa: CASSLGRDHSPLHF

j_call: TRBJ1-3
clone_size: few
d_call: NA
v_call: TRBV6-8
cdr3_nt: TGTGCCAGCAGTTACTCGGGGACACCAGGAGACTCTGGAAACACCATATATTTT
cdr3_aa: CASSYSGTPGDSGNTIYF

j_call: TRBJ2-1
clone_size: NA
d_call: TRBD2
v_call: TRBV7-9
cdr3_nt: TGTGCCGGGATCGCGACTAGCGTTCTGGGCAATGAGCAGTTCTTC
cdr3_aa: CAGIATSVLGNEQFF

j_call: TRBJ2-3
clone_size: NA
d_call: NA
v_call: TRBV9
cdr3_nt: TGTGCCAGCAGCGTAGCACGGAGAGATACGCAGTATTTT
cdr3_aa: CASSVARRDTQYF

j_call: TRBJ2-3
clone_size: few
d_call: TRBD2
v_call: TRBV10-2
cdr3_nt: TGCGCCAGTCTTCCCCCAGCGGGGGGCCGGGGAGATACGCAGTATTTT
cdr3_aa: CASLPPAGGRGDTQYF

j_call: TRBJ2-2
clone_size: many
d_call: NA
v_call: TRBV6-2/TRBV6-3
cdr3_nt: TGTGCCAGCACCCACGGGACGGCGGGGACCGGGGAGCTGTTTTTT
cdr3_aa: CASTHGTAGTGELFF

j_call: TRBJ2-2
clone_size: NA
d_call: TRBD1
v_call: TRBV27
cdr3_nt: TGTGCCAGCAGTCTGGACAGGGGTTTGTCCGGGGAGCTGTTTTTT
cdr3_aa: CASSLDRGLSGELFF

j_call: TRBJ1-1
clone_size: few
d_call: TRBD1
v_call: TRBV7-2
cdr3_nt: TGTGCCAGCAGCTTTCACAGGGGTGATGAAGCTTTCTTT
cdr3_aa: CASSFHRGDEAFF

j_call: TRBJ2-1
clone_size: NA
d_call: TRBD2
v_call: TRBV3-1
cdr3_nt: TGTGCCAGCAGCCAAGTGGCTAGCGGCCTTTTTCAGGAGTTCTTC
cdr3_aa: CASSQVASGLFQEFF

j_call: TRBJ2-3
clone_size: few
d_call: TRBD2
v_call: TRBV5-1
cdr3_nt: TGCGCCAGCAGCTTCCGACTGGGACCTAGCGGGGGGGGCACAGATACGCAGTATTTT
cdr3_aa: CASSFRLGPSGGGTDTQYF

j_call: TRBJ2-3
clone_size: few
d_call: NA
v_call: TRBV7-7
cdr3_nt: TGTGCTAGCAGTCGCTGGGACGGGGGCTCAGATACGCAGTATTTT
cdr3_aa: CASSRWDGGSDTQYF

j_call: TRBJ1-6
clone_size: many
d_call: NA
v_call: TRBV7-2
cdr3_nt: TGTGCCAGCAGAGCAGGGGCGGAGAGCTCCTATAATTCACCCCTCCACTTT
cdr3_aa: CASRAGAESSYNSPLHF

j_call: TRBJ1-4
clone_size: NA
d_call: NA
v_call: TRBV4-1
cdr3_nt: TGCGCCAGCAGCCAAAAAGGGCGGCGTGAAAAACTGTTTTTT
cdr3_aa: CASSQKGRREKLFF

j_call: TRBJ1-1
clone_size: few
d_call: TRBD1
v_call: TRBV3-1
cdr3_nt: TGTGCCAGCAGCCAGGACAGGGGAGTGAACACTGAAGCTTTCTTT
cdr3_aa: CASSQDRGVNTEAFF

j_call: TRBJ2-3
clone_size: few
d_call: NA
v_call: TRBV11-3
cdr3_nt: TGTGCCAGCAGCCACCAGGATGGCACAGATACGCAGTATTTT
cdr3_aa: CASSHQDGTDTQYF

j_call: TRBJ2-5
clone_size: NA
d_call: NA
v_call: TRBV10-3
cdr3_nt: TGTGCCATCAATGACAATTGGATAGAGACCCAGTACTTC
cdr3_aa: CAINDNWIETQYF

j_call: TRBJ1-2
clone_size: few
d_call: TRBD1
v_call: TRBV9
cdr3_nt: TGTGCCAGCAGCGGGGCGGACAGGGGGCGCTTAGAATATGGCTACACCTTC
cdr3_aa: CASSGADRGRLEYGYTF

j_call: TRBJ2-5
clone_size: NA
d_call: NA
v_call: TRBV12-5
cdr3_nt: TGTGCTAGTGCCGCGGGGGGACAGCCCAAAGAGACCCAGTACTTC
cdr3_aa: CASAAGGQPKETQYF

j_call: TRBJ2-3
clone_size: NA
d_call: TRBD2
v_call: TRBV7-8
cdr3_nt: TGTGCCAGCAGACGAAGTGGACTAGGGGACACAGATACGCAGTATTTT
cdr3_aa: CASRRSGLGDTDTQYF

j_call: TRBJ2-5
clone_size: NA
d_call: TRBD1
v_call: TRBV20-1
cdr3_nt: TGCAGTGCAGAACCCGGCGGACAGGGCGTTCAAGAGACCCAGTACTTC
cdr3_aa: CSAEPGGQGVQETQYF

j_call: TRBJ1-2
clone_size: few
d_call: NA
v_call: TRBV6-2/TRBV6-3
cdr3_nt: TGTGCCAGCAGTTACTCTGGGCTCGCTTATGGCTACACCTTC
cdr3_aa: CASSYSGLAYGYTF

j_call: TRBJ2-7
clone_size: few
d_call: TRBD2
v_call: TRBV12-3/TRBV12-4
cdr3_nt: TGTGCCAGCAGTTTCACCCTAGGGGGTCTGGCGGGGGGGCCAAAAGGAGCCCCTAACTACGAGCAGTACTTC
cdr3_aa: CASSFTLGGLAGGPKGAPNYEQYF

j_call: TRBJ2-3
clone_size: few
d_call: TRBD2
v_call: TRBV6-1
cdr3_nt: TGTGCCAGCAGTATCCTTAGCGGGGGGGCAGGGGATACGCAGTATTTT
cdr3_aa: CASSILSGGAGDTQYF

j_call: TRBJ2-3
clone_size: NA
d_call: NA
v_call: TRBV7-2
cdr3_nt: TGTGCCAGCAGCTTCTCCGAAGCACGAGATACGCAGTATTTT
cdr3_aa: CASSFSEARDTQYF

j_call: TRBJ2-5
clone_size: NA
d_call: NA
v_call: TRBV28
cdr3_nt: TGTGCCAGCAGTTCCCCGTGGCACGGAGGCGAGACCCAGTACTTC
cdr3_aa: CASSSPWHGGETQYF

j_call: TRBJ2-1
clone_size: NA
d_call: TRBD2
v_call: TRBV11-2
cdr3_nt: TGTGCCAGCAGCAGGAAACTCGGGGGGTACAATGAGCAGTTCTTC
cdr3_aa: CASSRKLGGYNEQFF

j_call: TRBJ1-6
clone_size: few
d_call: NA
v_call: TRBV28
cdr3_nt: TGTGCCAGCAGTTTACAGGGTTTCTCCTATAATTCACCCCTCCACTTT
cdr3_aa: CASSLQGFSYNSPLHF

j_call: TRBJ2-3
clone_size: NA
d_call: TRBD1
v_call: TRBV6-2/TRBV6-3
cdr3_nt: TGTGCCAGCAGTCCCCCCGCCGACAGGGTTAGTGATACGCAGTATTTT
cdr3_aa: CASSPPADRVSDTQYF

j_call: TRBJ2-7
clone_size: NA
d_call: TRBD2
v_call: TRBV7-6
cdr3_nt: TGTGCCAGCAGCTCGAGTAGCGGGGTCGGGTACGAGCAGTACTTC
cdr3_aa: CASSSSSGVGYEQYF

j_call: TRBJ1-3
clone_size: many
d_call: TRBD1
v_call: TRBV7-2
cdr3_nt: TGTGCCAGCAGCAAGGGGACAGGGCTGCGTTTGAGCTCTGGAAACACCATATATTTT
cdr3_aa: CASSKGTGLRLSSGNTIYF

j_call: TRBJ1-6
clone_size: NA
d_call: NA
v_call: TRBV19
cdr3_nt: TGTGCCAGTACGACCAGGCAGGACTATTCACCCCTCCACTTT
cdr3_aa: CASTTRQDYSPLHF

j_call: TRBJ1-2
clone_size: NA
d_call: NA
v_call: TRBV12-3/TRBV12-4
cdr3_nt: TGTGCCAGCAGTTTGAGGGAGGCGCGGGACCCTAACTATGGCTACACCTTC
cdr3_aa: CASSLREARDPNYGYTF

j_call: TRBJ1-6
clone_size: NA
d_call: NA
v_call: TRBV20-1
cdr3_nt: TGCAGTGCTAGAGATCCAGGGAGGAATTCACCCCTCCACTTT
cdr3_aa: CSARDPGRNSPLHF

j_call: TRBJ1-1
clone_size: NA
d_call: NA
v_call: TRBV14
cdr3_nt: TGTGCCAGCAGCCTATGGGGGAAGGGAGAGGGCACTGAAGCTTTCTTT
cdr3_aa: CASSLWGKGEGTEAFF

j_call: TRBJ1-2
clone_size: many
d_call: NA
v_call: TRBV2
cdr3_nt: TGTGCCAGCAATCCAATTGAGATTAACTATGGCTACACCTTC
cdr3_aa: CASNPIEINYGYTF

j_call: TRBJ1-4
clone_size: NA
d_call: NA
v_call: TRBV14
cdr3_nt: TGTGCCAGCAGCCCCGGGACAAAGAGAAAACTGTTTTTT
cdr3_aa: CASSPGTKRKLFF